A single count supports the clone carrying this T cell receptor (beta chain). The data derive from a study of control samples from healthy donors and cancer patients. The method was immunoSEQ multiplex PCR; TCRdb's version includes in-frame clones alone and lacks a portion of them. The repertoire includes 150,000 to 200,000 clones, roughly 91% of them detected once, and approximately 1.6% sits in the top ten. V gave up 5 bases and J gave up 5 bases, with 8 bases separating them. CDR3 length equals 12 residues. Germline assignment: CDR1 MNHEY and CDR2 SVGAGI. What was sequenced was blood. The receptor was isolated from a woman aged 30 to 39 in good health. The chain links TRBV6-5 to TRBJ2-3; possible D gene TRBD1, 6 bases. CDR3 in DNA: TGTGCCAGCAGTAAGGGGGTAGATACGCAGTATTTT. Translated, it gives CASSKGVDTQYF.